Listed below are T cell receptor beta chains from one sample, sequenced in a study of cytomegalovirus exposure and HLA in healthy donors. Here immunoSEQ multiplex PCR was the method, and the copy in TCRdb shows in-frame clones only, minus some. The sample yields over 65,000 clones, roughly 75% seen once. Sequencing was performed on PBMCs. Every receptor here comes from a man in his sixties in good health and CMV-seropositive. CDR3s include the opening cysteine and the closing phenylalanine or tryptophan. A D gene is named only where the DNA matches it firmly. The size of a clone is reported for some rows only, either as once, few or many, or as a class for expanded clones.

>TRBJ2-2|-|TRBV10-1|-
CASSRDLAGELFF
TGCGCCAGCAGCAGGGATCTGGCCGGGGAGCTGTTTTTT
>TRBJ2-7|-|TRBV2|-
CASSEGRRHYEQYF
TGTGCCAGCAGTGAAGGGCGGAGGCACTACGAGCAGTACTTC
>TRBJ2-7|-|TRBV19|-
CASGRGQAYEQYF
TGTGCCAGTGGGCGGGGGCAAGCCTACGAGCAGTACTTC
>TRBJ2-7|TRBD1|TRBV6-6|-
CASSPRGTYEQYF
TGTGCCAGCAGCCCCAGGGGGACCTACGAGCAGTACTTC
>TRBJ2-7|-|TRBV10-3|-
CAISGGSYEQYF
TGTGCCATCAGTGGTGGGAGCTACGAGCAGTACTTC
>TRBJ2-7|TRBD1|TRBV27|once
CASSPQGTYEQYF
TGTGCCAGCAGTCCACAGGGGACCTACGAGCAGTACTTC
>TRBJ2-1|-|TRBV7-2|-
CASSLDYGNEQFF
TGTGCCAGCAGCTTAGACTACGGCAATGAGCAGTTCTTC
>TRBJ2-7|TRBD2|TRBV28|-
CASSLTKREEYF
TGTGCCAGCAGTTTAACTAAGCGGGAGGAATACTTC
>TRBJ2-1|TRBD1|TRBV18|-
CASSPKDRTGQFF
TGTGCCAGCTCACCGAAGGACAGGACGGGGCAGTTCTTC
>TRBJ2-5|-|TRBV10-1|-
CASSPKGGLRETQYF
TGCGCCAGCAGTCCAAAGGGAGGACTTAGAGAGACCCAGTACTTC
>TRBJ1-4|-|TRBV19|-
CASRSTLQRDEKLFF
TGTGCCAGTAGGAGTACCCTTCAACGGGATGAAAAACTGTTTTTT
>TRBJ1-3|-|TRBV19|-
CATRTVSGNTIYF
TGTGCCACTCGGACAGTTTCTGGAAACACCATATATTTT
>TRBJ2-7|TRBD1|TRBV5-1|-
CASSLGGTAIAYEQYF
TGCGCCAGCAGCTTGGGGGGGACAGCAATAGCCTACGAGCAGTACTTC
>TRBJ1-2|TRBD1|TRBV5-1|-
CANPGQGDHGYTF
TGCGCCAACCCGGGACAGGGGGATCATGGCTACACCTTC
>TRBJ2-7|TRBD1|TRBV11-3|-
CASSWDSAIYEQYF
TGTGCCAGCAGCTGGGACAGTGCAATCTACGAGCAGTACTTC
>TRBJ2-5|-|TRBV20-1|-
CSASGETQYF
TGCAGTGCTAGTGGCGAGACCCAGTACTTC
>TRBJ2-7|TRBD1|TRBV27|-
CASRGGQASSYEQYF
TGTGCCAGCAGAGGGGGACAGGCTAGCTCCTACGAGCAGTACTTC
>TRBJ1-1|TRBD1|TRBV5-1|-
CASSLEGGGGAFF
TGCGCCAGCAGCTTGGAAGGGGGCGGTGGCGCTTTCTTT
>TRBJ1-1|-|TRBV2|-
CASRSFGLEGTEAFF
TGTGCCAGCAGGTCTTTCGGTTTAGAGGGCACTGAAGCTTTCTTT
>TRBJ2-2|-|TRBV5-1|-
CASSLVVQGGTGELFF
TGCGCCAGCAGCTTGGTTGTCCAGGGGGGAACCGGGGAGCTGTTTTTT
>TRBJ2-7|TRBD2|TRBV27|-
CASSLSREGREQYF
TGTGCCAGCAGTTTATCGCGGGAGGGCCGGGAGCAGTACTTC
>TRBJ1-1|-|TRBV10-1|-
CASSAGQMNTEAFF
TGCGCCAGCAGTGCCGGACAGATGAACACTGAAGCTTTCTTT
>TRBJ2-5|-|TRBV7-9|-
CASSFQDGETQYF
TGTGCCAGCAGCTTCCAGGATGGGGAGACCCAGTACTTC
>TRBJ2-7|-|TRBV7-8|-
CASSRGAYEQYF
TGTGCCAGCAGCCGCGGGGCCTACGAGCAGTACTTC
>TRBJ1-4|-|TRBV5-5|-
CASTSGGTTNEKLFF
TGTGCCAGCACCTCGGGGGGGACAACTAATGAAAAACTGTTTTTT
>TRBJ2-1|-|TRBV7-9|-
CASSLVSEQFF
TGTGCCAGCAGCTTAGTATCGGAGCAGTTCTTC
>TRBJ1-1|TRBD1|TRBV10-3|-
CAISLRTGSNTEAFF
TGTGCCATCAGCCTGAGGACAGGGTCGAACACTGAAGCTTTCTTT
>TRBJ1-3|TRBD1|TRBV5-1|-
CASSVTGGRGSGNTIYF
TGCGCCAGCAGCGTGACAGGGGGCAGGGGCTCTGGAAACACCATATATTTT
>TRBJ1-2|-|TRBV6-6|-
CASSHRSSVYGYTF
TGTGCCAGCAGCCACAGGTCCTCCGTCTATGGCTACACCTTC
>TRBJ2-3|TRBD2|TRBV7-6|-
CASSLGAGGPTDTQYF
TGTGCCAGCAGCTTAGGAGCGGGAGGGCCAACAGATACGCAGTATTTT
>TRBJ2-1|TRBD2|TRBV6-4|-
CASSPTAGVLSNEQFF
TGTGCCAGCAGCCCCACGGCGGGAGTGTTAAGCAATGAGCAGTTCTTC
>TRBJ2-1|-|TRBV27|once
CASSFFGGDEQFF
TGTGCCAGCAGTTTCTTCGGCGGCGATGAGCAGTTCTTC
>TRBJ1-2|-|TRBV2|many
CASSAPFVYGYTF
TGTGCCAGCAGTGCTCCGTTCGTCTATGGCTACACCTTC
>TRBJ1-4|TRBD1|TRBV6-5|-
CASSYGTGEEKLFF
TGTGCCAGCAGTTACGGGACAGGGGAAGAAAAACTGTTTTTT
>TRBJ1-1|-|TRBV2|few
CASFLRVNTEAFF
TGTGCCAGCTTTCTCAGGGTGAACACTGAAGCTTTCTTT
>TRBJ1-1|TRBD1|TRBV6-5|-
CASRTPVGTGDEAFF
TGTGCCAGCAGGACCCCGGTGGGGACAGGGGATGAAGCTTTCTTT
>TRBJ2-2|TRBD2|TRBV5-1|-
CASRASTSGTHTGELFF
TGCGCCAGCCGCGCTTCGACTAGCGGGACCCACACCGGGGAGCTGTTTTTT
>TRBJ2-3|TRBD2|TRBV13|-
CASSPLAGGTDTQYF
TGTGCCAGCAGCCCCTTAGCGGGGGGGACGGATACGCAGTATTTT
>TRBJ2-1|TRBD2|TRBV9|few
CASSEGLGGKQFF
TGTGCCAGCAGCGAGGGACTGGGGGGGAAGCAGTTCTTC
>TRBJ2-7|TRBD1|TRBV5-1|few
CASSSWTGGNEQYF
TGCGCCAGCAGCTCCTGGACAGGGGGAAACGAGCAGTACTTC